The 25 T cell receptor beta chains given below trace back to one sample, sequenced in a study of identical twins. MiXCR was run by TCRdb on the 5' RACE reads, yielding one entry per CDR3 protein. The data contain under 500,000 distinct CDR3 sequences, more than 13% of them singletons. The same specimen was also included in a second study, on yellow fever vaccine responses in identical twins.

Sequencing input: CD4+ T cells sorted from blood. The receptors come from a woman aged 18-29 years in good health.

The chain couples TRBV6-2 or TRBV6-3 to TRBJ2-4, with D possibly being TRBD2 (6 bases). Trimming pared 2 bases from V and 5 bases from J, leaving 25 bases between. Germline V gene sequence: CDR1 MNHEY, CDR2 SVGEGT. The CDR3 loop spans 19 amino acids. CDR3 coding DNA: TGTGCCAGCAGTTACCACCGAAGGGGACTGGGCATGTCCGAAAACATTCAGTACTTC. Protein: CASSYHRRGLGMSENIQYF.

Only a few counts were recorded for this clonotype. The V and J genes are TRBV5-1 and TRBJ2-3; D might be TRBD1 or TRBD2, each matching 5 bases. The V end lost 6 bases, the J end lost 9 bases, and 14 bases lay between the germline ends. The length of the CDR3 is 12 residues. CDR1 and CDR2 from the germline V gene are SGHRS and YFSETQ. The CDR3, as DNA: TGCGCCAGCAAAGGGGACGGGCAGACGCAGTATTTT. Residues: CASKGDGQTQYF.

The CDR3 here is CASSLRGGFNSPLHF. CDR3 DNA sequence: TGTGCCAGCAGCCTCCGCGGGGGATTTAATTCACCCCTCCACTTT. This chain joins TRBV7-2 and TRBJ1-6, with a weak D call TRBD1 (5 bases). Trimming removed 5 bases from V and 6 bases from J, with 14 bases in between. Germline V gene data show CDR1 as SGHTA and CDR2 as FQGNSA. The CDR3 runs 15 residues.

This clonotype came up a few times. CDR3 in DNA: TGTGCCAGCAGCTCCGTAACGGGATATGGCTACACCTTC. The encoded protein is CASSSVTGYGYTF. This sequence joins TRBV7-2 and TRBJ1-2; D remains ambiguous. The CDR3 sequence is 13 residues long. The germline V and J ends were trimmed by 4 bases and 5 bases, with 11 bases remaining between them. Germline V gene lookup returns CDR1 SGHTA and CDR2 FQGNSA.

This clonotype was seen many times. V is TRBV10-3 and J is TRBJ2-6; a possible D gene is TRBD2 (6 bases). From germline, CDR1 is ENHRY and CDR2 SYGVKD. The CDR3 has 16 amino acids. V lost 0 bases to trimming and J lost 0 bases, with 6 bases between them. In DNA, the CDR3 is TGTGCCATCAGTGAGTCCGGGGGCTCTGGGGCCAACGTCCTGACTTTC. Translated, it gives CAISESGGSGANVLTF.

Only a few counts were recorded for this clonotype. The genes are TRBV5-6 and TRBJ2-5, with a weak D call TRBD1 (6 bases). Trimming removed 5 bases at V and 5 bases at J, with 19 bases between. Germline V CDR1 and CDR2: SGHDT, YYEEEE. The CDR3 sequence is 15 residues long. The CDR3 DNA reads TGTGCCAGCAGACCCGGACAGACCCTGGGGGAGACCCAGTACTTC. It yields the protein CASRPGQTLGETQYF.

The CDR3 DNA reads as TGTGCCAGCAGCTTGAATGTCGGGACAGGGATAGGGGAGCAGTACTTC. It codes for CASSLNVGTGIGEQYF. This chain uses TRBV5-6 with TRBJ2-7, with 9 nucleotides matching TRBD1. This CDR3 comprises 16 residues. Looked up from germline, CDR1 is SGHDT and CDR2 is YYEEEE. Trimming took 1 base from V and 7 from J; bases not matched to a gene: 12.

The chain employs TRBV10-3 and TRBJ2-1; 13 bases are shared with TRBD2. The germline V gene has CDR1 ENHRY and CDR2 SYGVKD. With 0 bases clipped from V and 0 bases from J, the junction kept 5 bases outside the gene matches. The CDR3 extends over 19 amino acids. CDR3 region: CAISESGLAGDNSYNEQFF. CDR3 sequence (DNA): TGTGCCATCAGTGAGTCAGGACTAGCGGGAGACAACTCCTACAATGAGCAGTTCTTC.

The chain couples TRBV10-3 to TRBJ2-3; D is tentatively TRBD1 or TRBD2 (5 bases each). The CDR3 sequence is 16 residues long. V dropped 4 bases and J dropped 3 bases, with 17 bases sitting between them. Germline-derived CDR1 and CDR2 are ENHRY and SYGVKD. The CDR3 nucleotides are TGTGCCATCAGTGTGAAGACTATGGGGGTAACAGATACGCAGTATTTT. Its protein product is CAISVKTMGVTDTQYF.

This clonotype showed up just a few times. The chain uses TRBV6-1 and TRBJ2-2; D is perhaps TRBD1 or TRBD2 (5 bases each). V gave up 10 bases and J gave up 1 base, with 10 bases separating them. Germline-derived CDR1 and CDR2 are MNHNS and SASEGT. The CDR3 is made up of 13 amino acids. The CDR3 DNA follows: TGTGCCACCGTTGGGGGGAACACCGGGGAGCTGTTTTTT. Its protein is CATVGGNTGELFF.

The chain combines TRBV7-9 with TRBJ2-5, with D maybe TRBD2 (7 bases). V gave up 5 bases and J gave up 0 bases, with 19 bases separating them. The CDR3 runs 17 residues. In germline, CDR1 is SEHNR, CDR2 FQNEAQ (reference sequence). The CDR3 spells CASSPSAGAMYQETQYF. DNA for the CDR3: TGTGCCAGCAGCCCATCGGCGGGGGCCATGTACCAAGAGACCCAGTACTTC.

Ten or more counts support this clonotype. As DNA, the CDR3 is TGCAGCGTCCGGACAGGCTACAATGAGCAGTTCTTC. Translation gives CSVRTGYNEQFF. This chain connects TRBV29-1 to TRBJ2-1, with TRBD1 matching 7 bases. The V segment lost 6 bases and the J segment 3 bases; nucleotides outside the gene matches: 2. The CDR3 consists of 12 residues. The V gene's germline CDR1 is SQVTM and CDR2 ANQGSEA.

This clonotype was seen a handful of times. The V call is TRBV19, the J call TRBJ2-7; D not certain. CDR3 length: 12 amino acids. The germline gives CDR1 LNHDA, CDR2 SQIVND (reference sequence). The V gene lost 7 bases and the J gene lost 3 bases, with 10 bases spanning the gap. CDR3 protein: CASTTDGYEQYF. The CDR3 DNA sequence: TGTGCCAGTACCACAGACGGCTACGAGCAGTACTTC.

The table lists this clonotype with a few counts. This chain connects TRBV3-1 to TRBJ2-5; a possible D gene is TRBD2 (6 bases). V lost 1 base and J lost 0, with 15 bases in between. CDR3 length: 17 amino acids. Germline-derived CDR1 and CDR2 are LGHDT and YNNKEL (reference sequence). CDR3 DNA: TGTGCCAGCAGCCAAGTTCGGCGGGGATCCAACCAAGAGACCCAGTACTTC. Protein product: CASSQVRRGSNQETQYF.

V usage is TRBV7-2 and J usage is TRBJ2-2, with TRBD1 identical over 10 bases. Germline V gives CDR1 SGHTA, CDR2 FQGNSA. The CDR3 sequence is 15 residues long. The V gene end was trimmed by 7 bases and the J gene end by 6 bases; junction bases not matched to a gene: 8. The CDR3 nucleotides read TGTGCCAGCAACGGACAGGGGGGTCTTTCCGGGGAGCTGTTTTTT. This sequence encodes CASNGQGGLSGELFF.

Here the CDR3 DNA reads TGTGCCACCAGCAGAGGACACAGCGGGGGGGCCCCCCAACCCTACAATGAGCAGTTCTTC. This gives the protein CATSRGHSGGAPQPYNEQFF. The chain has TRBV15 and TRBJ2-1, with 10 bases lining up with TRBD2. This CDR3 is 20 amino acids long. Germline lookup yields CDR1 LNHNV and CDR2 YYDKDF (reference sequence). The V and J ends lost 1 base and 2 bases, in that order; junction bases with no gene match: 14.

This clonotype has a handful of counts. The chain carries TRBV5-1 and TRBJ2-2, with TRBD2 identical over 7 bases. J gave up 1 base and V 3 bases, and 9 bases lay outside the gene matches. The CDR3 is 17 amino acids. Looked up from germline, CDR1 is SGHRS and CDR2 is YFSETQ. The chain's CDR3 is CASSSHAGVRNTGELFF. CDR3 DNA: TGCGCCAGCAGCTCTCATGCGGGGGTTAGGAACACCGGGGAGCTGTTTTTT.

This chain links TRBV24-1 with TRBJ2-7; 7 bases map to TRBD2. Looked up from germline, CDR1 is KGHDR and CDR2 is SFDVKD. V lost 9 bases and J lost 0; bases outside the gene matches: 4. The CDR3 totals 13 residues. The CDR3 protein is CATQRESSYEQYF. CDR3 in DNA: TGTGCCACCCAGCGGGAAAGCTCCTACGAGCAGTACTTC.

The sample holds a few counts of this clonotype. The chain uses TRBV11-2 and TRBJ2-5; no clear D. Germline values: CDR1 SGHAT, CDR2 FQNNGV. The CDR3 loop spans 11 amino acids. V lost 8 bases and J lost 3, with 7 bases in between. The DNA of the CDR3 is TGTGCCAGCCGGATTGAAGAGACCCAGTACTTC. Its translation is CASRIEETQYF.

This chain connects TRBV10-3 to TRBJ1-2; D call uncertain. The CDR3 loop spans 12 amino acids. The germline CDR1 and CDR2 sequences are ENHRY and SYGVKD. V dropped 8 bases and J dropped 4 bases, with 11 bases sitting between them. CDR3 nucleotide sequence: TGTGCCATCTATCAGAGGAGCTATGGCTACACCTTC. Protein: CAIYQRSYGYTF.

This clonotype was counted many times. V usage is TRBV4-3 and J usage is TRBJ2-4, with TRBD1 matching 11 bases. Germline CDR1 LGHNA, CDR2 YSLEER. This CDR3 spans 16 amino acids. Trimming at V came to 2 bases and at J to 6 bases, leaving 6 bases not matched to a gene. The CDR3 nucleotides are TGCGCCAGCAGCCAACCCACCGGGACAGGGGGAAACATTCAGTACTTC. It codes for CASSQPTGTGGNIQYF.

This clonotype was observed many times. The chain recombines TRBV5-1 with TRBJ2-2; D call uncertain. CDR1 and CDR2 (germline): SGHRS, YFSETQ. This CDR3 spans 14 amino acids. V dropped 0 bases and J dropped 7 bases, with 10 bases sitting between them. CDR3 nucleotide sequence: TGCGCCAGCAGCTTGGATCCCGTGAGCGGGGAGCTGTTTTTT. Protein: CASSLDPVSGELFF.

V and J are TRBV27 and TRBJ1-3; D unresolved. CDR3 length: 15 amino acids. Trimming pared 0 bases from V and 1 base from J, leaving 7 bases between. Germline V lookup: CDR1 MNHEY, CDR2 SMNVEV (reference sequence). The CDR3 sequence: CASSLSWGSGNTIYF. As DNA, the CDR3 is TGTGCCAGCAGTTTATCTTGGGGATCTGGAAACACCATATATTTT.

The CDR3 nucleotides read TGTGCCAGTAGTATAGACAGATACCAAGAGACCCAGTACTTC. It specifies CASSIDRYQETQYF. This chain uses TRBV19 with TRBJ2-5; D gene ambiguous. V lost 0 bases to trimming and J lost 0 bases, with 5 bases between them. CDR1 LNHDA and CDR2 SQIVND come from the germline V gene (reference sequence). The CDR3 runs 14 residues. Full variable domain (outside the CDR3, taken from reference TRBV19 and TRBJ2-5): DGGITQSPKYLFRKEGQNVTLSCEQNLNHDAMYWYRQDPGQGLRLIYYSQIVNDFQKGDIAEGYSVSREKKESFPLTVTSAQKNPTAFYLCASSIDRYQETQYFGPGTRLLVL.

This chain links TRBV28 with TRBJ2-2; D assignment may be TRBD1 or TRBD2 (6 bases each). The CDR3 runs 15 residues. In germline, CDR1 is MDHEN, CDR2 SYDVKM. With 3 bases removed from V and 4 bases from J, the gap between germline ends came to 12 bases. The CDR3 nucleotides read TGTGCCAGCAGTTTCGGGGGCTCGGGCACCGGGGAGCTGTTTTTT. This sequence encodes CASSFGGSGTGELFF.